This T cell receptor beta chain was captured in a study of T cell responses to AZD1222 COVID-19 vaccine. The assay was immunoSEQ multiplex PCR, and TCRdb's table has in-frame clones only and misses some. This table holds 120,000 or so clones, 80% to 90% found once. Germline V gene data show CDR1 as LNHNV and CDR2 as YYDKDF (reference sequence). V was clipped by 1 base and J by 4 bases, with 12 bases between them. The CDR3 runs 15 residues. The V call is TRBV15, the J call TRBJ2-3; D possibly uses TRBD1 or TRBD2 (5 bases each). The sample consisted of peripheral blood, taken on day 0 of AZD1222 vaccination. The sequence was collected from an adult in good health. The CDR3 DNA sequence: TGTGCCACCAGCAGAGGCGGCCCGGGACCAGATACGCAGTATTTT. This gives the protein CATSRGGPGPDTQYF.